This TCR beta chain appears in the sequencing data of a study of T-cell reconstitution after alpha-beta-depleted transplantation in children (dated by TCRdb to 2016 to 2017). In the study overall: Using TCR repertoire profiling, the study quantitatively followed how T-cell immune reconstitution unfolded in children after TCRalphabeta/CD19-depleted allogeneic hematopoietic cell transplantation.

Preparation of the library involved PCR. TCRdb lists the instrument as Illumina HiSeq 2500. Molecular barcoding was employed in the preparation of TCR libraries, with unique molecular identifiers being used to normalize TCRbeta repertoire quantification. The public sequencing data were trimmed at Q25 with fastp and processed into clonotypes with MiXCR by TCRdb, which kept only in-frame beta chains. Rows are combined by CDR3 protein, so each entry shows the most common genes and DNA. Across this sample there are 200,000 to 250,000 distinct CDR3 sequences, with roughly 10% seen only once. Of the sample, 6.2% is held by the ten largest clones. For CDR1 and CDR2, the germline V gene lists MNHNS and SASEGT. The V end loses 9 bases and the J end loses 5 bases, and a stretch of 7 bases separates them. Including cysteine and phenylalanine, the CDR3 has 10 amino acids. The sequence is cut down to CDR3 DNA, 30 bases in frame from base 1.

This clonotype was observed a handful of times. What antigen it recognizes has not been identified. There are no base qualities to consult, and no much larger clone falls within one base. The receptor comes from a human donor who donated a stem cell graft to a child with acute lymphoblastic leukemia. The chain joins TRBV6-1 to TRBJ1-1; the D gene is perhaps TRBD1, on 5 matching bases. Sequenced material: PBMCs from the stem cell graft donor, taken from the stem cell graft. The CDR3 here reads CARGGTEAFF. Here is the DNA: TGTGCCAGGGGGGGGACTGAAGCTTTCTTT.